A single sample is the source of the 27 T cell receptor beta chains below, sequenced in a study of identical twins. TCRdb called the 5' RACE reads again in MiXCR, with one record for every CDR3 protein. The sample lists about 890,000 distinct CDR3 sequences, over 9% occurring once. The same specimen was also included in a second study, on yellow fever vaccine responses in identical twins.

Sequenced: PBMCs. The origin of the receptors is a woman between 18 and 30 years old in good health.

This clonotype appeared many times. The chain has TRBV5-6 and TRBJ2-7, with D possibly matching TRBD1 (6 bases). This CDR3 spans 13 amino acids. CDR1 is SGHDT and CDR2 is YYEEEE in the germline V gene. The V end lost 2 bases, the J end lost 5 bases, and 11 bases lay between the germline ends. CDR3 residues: CASSFGRGNEQYF. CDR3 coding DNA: TGTGCCAGCAGCTTCGGAAGGGGGAACGAGCAGTACTTC.

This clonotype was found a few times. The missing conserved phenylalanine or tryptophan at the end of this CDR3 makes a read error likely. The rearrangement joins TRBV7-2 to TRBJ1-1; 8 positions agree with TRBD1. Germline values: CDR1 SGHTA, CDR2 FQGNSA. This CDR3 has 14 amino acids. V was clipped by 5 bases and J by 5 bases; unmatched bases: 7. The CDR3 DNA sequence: TGTGCCAGCAGCCGTACAGGGGGTAGAACTGAAGCTTTCCTT. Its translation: CASSRTGGRTEAFL.

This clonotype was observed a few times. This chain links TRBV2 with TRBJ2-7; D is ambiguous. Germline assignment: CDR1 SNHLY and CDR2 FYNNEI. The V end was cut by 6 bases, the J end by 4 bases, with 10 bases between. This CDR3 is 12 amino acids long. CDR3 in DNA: TGTGCCAGCAGCGGAGATCTATACGAGCAGTACTTC. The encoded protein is CASSGDLYEQYF.

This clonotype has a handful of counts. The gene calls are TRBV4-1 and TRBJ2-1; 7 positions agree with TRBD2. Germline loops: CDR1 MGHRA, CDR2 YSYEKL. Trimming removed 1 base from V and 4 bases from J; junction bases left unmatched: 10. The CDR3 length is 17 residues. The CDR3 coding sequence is TGCGCCAGCAGCCAAGTAGGGGACTATTCCTCATACAATGAGCAGTTCTTC. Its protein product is CASSQVGDYSSYNEQFF.

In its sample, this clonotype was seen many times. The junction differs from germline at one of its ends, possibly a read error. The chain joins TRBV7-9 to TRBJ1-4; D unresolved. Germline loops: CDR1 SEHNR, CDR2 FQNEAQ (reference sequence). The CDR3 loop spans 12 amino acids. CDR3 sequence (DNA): TGCGCCAGCAGCGGCGGGAATGAAAAACTGTTTTTT. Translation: CASSGGNEKLFF.

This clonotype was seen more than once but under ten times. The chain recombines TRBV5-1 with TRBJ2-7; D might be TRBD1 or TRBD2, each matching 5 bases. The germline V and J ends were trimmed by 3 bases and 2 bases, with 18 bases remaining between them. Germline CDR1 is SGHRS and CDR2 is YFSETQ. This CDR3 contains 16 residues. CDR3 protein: CASSSERGQGTYEQYF. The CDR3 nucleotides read TGCGCCAGCAGCTCTGAACGGGGTCAGGGTACCTACGAGCAGTACTTC.

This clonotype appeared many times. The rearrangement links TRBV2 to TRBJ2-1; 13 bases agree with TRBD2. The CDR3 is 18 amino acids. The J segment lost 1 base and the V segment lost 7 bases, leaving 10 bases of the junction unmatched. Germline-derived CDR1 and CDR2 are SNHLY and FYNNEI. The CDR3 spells CASITSGGGAQSYNEQFF. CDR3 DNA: TGTGCCAGCATTACTAGCGGGGGGGGCGCCCAGTCCTACAATGAGCAGTTCTTC.

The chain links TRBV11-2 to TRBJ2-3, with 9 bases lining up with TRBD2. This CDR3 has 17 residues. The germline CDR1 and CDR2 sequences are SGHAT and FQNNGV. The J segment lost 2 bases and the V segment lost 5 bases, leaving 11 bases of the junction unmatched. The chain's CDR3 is CASSLKAASGVTDTQYF. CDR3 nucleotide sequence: TGTGCCAGCAGCCTTAAAGCCGCTAGCGGGGTCACAGATACGCAGTATTTT. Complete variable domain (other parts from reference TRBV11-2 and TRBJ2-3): EAGVAQSPRYKIIEKRQSVAFWCNPISGHATLYWYQQILGQGPKLLIQFQNNGVVDDSQLPKDRFSAERLKGVDSTLKIQPAKLEDSAVYLCASSLKAASGVTDTQYFGPGTRLTVL.

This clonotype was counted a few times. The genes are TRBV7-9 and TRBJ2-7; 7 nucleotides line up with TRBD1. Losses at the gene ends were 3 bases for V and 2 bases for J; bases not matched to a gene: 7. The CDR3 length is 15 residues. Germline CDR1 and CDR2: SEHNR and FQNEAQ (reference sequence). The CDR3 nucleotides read TGTGCCAGCAGCTTGAACGACAGGGAAACCTACGAGCAGTACTTC. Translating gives CASSLNDRETYEQYF.

The CDR3: CASSLRTGSDEQFF. The CDR3 region has the DNA TGTGCCAGCAGCCTCCGGACAGGGAGCGATGAGCAGTTCTTC. The chain joins TRBV3-1 to TRBJ2-1, with TRBD1 matching over 8 bases. Trimming removed 4 bases from V and 8 bases from J; junction bases left unmatched: 7. This CDR3 comprises 14 residues. Germline lookup yields CDR1 LGHDT and CDR2 YNNKEL (reference sequence).

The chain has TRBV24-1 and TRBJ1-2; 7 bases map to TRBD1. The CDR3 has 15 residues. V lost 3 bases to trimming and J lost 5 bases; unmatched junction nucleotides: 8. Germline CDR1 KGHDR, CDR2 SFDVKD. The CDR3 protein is CATSDPRSRGYGYTF. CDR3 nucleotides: TGTGCCACCAGTGATCCAAGATCCAGGGGGTATGGCTACACCTTC.

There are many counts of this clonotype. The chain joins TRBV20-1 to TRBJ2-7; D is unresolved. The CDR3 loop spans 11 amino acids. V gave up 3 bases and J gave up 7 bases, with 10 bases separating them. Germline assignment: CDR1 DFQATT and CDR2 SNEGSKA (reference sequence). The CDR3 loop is CSASDSREQYF. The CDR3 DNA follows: TGCAGTGCTAGCGACTCCCGTGAGCAGTACTTC.

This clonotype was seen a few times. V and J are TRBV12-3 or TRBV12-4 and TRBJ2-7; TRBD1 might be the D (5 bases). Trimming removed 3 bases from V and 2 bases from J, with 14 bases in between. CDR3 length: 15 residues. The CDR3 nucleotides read TGTGCCAGCAGTTTCACGATCGACAGTCCCTACGAGCAGTACTTC. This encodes CASSFTIDSPYEQYF.

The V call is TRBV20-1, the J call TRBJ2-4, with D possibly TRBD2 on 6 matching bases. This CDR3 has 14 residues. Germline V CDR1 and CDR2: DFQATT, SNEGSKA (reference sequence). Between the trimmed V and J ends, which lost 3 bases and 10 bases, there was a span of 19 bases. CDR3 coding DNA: TGCAGTGCTAGTGGGATAGCGGAAGTCGGAATTCAGTACTTC. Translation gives CSASGIAEVGIQYF.

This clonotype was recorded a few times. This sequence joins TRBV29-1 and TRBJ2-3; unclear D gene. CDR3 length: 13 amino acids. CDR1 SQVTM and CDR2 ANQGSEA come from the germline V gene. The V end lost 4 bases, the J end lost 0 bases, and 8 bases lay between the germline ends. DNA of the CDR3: TGCAGCGTTGGCGGCGGTAGCACAGATACGCAGTATTTT. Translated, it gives CSVGGGSTDTQYF.

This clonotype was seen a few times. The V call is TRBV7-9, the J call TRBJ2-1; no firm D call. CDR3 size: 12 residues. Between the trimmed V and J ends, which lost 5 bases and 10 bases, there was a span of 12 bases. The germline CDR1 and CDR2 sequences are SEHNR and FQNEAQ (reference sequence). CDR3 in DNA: TGTGCCAGCAGCAACGATAACCCAGAGCAGTTCTTC. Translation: CASSNDNPEQFF. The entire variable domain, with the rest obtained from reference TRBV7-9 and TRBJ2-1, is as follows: DTGVSQNPRHKITKRGQNVTFRCDPISEHNRLYWYRQTLGQGPEFLTYFQNEAQLEKSRLLSDRFSAERPKGSFSTLEIQRTEQGDSAMYLCASSNDNPEQFFGPGTRLTVL.

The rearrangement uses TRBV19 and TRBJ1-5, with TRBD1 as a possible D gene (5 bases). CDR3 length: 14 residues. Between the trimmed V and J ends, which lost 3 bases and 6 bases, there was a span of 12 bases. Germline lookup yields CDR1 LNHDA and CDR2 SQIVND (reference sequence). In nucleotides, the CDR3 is TGTGCCAGTAGTATTAGGAGGGGAGCTCAGCCCCAGCATTTT. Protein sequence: CASSIRRGAQPQHF.

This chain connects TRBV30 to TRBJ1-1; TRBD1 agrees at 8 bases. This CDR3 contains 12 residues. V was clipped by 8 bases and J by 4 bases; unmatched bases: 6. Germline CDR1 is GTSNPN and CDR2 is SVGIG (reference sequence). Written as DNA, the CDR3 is TGTGCCATATACACAGGGGGCACTGAAGCTTTCTTT. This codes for CAIYTGGTEAFF.

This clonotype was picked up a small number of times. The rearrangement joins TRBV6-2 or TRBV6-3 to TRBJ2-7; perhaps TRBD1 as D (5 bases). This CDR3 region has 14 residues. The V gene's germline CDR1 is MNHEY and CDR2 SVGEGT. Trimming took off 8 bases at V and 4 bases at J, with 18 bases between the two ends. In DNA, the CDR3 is TGTGCCAGCCAAAGTAGGCAGGGTTTATACGAGCAGTACTTC. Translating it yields CASQSRQGLYEQYF.

Here the CDR3 reads CATKDSTGELFF. CDR3 coding DNA: TGTGCCACCAAGGACAGCACCGGGGAGCTGTTTTTT. The J gene is TRBJ2-2, the V gene TRBV24-1; possibly TRBD1 for D (6 bases). The CDR3 length is 12 residues. Germline values: CDR1 KGHDR, CDR2 SFDVKD. V lost 8 bases to trimming and J lost 4 bases, with 7 bases between them.

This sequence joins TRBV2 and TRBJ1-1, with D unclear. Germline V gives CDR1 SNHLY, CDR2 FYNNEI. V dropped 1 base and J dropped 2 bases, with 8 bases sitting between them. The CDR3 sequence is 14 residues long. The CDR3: CASSEDNGNTEAFF. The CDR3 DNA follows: TGTGCCAGCAGTGAAGATAACGGAAACACTGAAGCTTTCTTT.

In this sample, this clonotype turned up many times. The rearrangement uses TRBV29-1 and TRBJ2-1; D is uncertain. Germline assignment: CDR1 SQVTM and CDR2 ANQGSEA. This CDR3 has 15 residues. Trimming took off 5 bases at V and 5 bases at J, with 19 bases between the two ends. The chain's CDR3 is CSVPRPPRADNEQFF. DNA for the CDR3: TGCAGCGTTCCTCGTCCCCCCCGGGCCGACAATGAGCAGTTCTTC.

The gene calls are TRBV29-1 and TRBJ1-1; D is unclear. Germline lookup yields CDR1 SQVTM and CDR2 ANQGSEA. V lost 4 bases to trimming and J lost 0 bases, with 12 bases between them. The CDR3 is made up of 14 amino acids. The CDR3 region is CSVGSEGMNTEAFF. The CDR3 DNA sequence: TGCAGCGTTGGGTCAGAGGGAATGAACACTGAAGCTTTCTTT.

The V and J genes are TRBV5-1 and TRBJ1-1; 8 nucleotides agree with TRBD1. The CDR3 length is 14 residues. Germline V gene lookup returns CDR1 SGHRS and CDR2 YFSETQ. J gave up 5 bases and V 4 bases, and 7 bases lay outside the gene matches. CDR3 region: CASSDGQGYTEAFF. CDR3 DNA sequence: TGCGCCAGCAGCGACGGACAGGGATATACTGAAGCTTTCTTT. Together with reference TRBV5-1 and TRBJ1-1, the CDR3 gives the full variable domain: KAGVTQTPRYLIKTRGQQVTLSCSPISGHRSVSWYQQTPGQGLQFLFEYFSETQRNKGNFPGRFSGRQFSNSRSEMNVSTLELGDSALYLCASSDGQGYTEAFFGQGTRLTVV.

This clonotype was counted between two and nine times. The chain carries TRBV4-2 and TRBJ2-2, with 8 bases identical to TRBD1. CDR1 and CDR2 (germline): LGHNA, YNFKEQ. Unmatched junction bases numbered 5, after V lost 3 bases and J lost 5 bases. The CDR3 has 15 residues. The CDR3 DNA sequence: TGTGCCAGCAGCCAGCCAGGGGGCGTAACCGGGGAGCTGTTTTTT. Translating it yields CASSQPGGVTGELFF.

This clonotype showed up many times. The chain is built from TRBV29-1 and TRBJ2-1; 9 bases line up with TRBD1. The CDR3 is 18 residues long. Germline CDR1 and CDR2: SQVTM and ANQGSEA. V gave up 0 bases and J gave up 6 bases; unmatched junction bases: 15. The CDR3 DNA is TGCAGCGTTGAAGATGGCCTCCGACAGGGGGGGCCGGTCAATGAGCAGTTCTTC. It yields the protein CSVEDGLRQGGPVNEQFF.

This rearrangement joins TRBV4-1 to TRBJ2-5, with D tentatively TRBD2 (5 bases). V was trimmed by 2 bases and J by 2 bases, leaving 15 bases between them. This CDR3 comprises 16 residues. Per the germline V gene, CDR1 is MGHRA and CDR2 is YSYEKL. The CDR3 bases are TGCGCCAGCAGCCAAACCCAGACGGGAAATCAAGAGACCCAGTACTTC. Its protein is CASSQTQTGNQETQYF.